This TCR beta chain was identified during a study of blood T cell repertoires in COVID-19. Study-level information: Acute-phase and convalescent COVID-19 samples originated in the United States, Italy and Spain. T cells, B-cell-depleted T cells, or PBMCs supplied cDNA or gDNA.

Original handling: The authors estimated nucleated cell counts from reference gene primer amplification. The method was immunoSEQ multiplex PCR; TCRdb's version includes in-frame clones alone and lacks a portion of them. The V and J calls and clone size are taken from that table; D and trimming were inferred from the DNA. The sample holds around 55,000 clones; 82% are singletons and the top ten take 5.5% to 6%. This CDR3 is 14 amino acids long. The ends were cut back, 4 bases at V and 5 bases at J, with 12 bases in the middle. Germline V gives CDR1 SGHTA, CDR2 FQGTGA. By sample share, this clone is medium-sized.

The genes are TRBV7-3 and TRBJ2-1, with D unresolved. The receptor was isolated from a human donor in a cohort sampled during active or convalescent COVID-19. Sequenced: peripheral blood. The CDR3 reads CASSSLMAHNEQFF. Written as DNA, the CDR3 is TGTGCCAGCAGCTCGCTCATGGCACACAATGAGCAGTTCTTC.